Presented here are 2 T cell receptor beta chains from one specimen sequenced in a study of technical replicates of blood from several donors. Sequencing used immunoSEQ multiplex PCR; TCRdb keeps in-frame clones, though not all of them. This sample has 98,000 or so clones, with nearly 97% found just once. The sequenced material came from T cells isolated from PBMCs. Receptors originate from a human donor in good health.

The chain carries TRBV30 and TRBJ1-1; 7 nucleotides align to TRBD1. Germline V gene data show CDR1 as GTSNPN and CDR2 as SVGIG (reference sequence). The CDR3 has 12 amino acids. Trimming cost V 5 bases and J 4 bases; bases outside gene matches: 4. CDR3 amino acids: CAWRTGATEAFF. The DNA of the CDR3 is TGTGCCTGGCGAACAGGGGCCACTGAAGCTTTCTTT.

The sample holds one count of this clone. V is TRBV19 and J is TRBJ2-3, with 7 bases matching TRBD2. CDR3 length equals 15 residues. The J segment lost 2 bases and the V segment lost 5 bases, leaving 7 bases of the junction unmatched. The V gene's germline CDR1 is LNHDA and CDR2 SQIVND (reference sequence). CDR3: CASSPGTTDTDTQYF. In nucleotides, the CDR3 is TGTGCCAGTAGTCCCGGGACTACCGACACAGATACGCAGTATTTT.